A selection of T cell receptor beta chains follows, all from one sample in a study of T cells in Graves' hyperthyroidism and ophthalmopathy. TCRdb redid the calling of the multiplex PCR reads with MiXCR, one entry per CDR3 protein. The table records about 410,000 distinct CDR3 sequences, 14% of them present only once. Sequencing was performed on blood. These receptors were obtained from a woman aged 25-40 years with Graves' ophthalmopathy. CDR3s include the opening cysteine and the closing phenylalanine or tryptophan. Fields, in order: J gene, clone size, CDR3 length, V gene, D gene, CDR3 protein. A D gene is named only where the DNA matches it firmly. A row's size may be missing; if present it is once, few, many or a size class.

J: TRBJ2-3; size: many; length: 17; V: TRBV20-1; D: NA; CDR3: CSAVTSGTPTPTDTQYF
J: TRBJ2-3; size: many; length: 15; V: TRBV28; D: NA; CDR3: CASNVPGRPTDTQYF
J: TRBJ1-1; size: many; length: 13; V: TRBV5-8; D: NA; CDR3: CASSLEENTEAFF
J: TRBJ2-2; size: many; length: 14; V: TRBV3-1; D: NA; CDR3: CASSQVLNTGELFF
J: TRBJ2-7; size: NA; length: 15; V: TRBV5-1; D: TRBD1; CDR3: CASRPSTGGGYEQYF
J: TRBJ1-2; size: many; length: 15; V: TRBV5-6; D: NA; CDR3: CASSLIKRGLGGYTF
J: TRBJ1-3; size: many; length: 15; V: TRBV28; D: NA; CDR3: CASYGGLGPGNTIYF
J: TRBJ1-2; size: NA; length: 14; V: TRBV6-1; D: NA; CDR3: CASRGLGGHYGYTF
J: TRBJ1-1; size: many; length: 16; V: TRBV9; D: NA; CDR3: CASSTYDSLMNTEAFF
J: TRBJ1-1; size: many; length: 15; V: TRBV5-6; D: NA; CDR3: CASSYGGGGGTEAFF
J: TRBJ2-3; size: many; length: 16; V: TRBV5-1; D: NA; CDR3: CASSLKSGASTDTQYF
J: TRBJ2-5; size: many; length: 15; V: TRBV20-1; D: TRBD2; CDR3: CSARDSGGASETQYF
J: TRBJ2-7; size: many; length: 13; V: TRBV28; D: NA; CDR3: CASSSGLLQAQYF
J: TRBJ2-2; size: NA; length: 14; V: TRBV28; D: NA; CDR3: CASSFRLNEGRLFF
J: TRBJ2-7; size: many; length: 12; V: TRBV28; D: NA; CDR3: CASRGRFYEQYF
J: TRBJ2-3; size: many; length: 14; V: TRBV7-8; D: NA; CDR3: CASSSSIRADTQYF
J: TRBJ1-3; size: few; length: 16; V: TRBV19; D: NA; CDR3: CASLRGLTGSGNTIYF
J: TRBJ2-1; size: many; length: 14; V: TRBV28; D: NA; CDR3: CASKLPGTYNEQFF
J: TRBJ1-2; size: NA; length: 14; V: TRBV11-2; D: TRBD1; CDR3: CASSSRQGGHGYTF
J: TRBJ2-1; size: NA; length: 14; V: TRBV10-3; D: NA; CDR3: CAISERDGYNEQFF
J: TRBJ1-5; size: many; length: 14; V: TRBV12-3/TRBV12-4; D: NA; CDR3: CASSLQGSDQPQHF
J: TRBJ2-5; size: many; length: 15; V: TRBV24-1; D: NA; CDR3: CATSDSQGVQETQYF
J: TRBJ1-2; size: NA; length: 11; V: TRBV19; D: NA; CDR3: CASKQAYGYTF
J: TRBJ2-5; size: many; length: 12; V: TRBV27; D: NA; CDR3: CASSFQGSTQYF
J: TRBJ2-3; size: many; length: 13; V: TRBV2; D: NA; CDR3: CASSVSGTDTQYF
J: TRBJ2-3; size: many; length: 13; V: TRBV14; D: NA; CDR3: CASSRSELDTQYF
J: TRBJ1-1; size: many; length: 13; V: TRBV13; D: TRBD1; CDR3: CASRQGLNTEAFF
J: TRBJ2-5; size: many; length: 18; V: TRBV4-1; D: TRBD1; CDR3: CASSQAFTGTVSQETQYF
J: TRBJ2-2; size: NA; length: 14; V: TRBV12-3/TRBV12-4; D: NA; CDR3: CASSFGGGNGELFF
J: TRBJ2-2; size: many; length: 14; V: TRBV20-1; D: NA; CDR3: CSAREVSGRGELFF
J: TRBJ1-1; size: many; length: 13; V: TRBV13; D: NA; CDR3: CASSLRSDTEAFF
J: TRBJ1-2; size: many; length: 12; V: TRBV28; D: NA; CDR3: CASRFTGNGYTF
J: TRBJ2-1; size: many; length: 15; V: TRBV9; D: NA; CDR3: CASSWFAGTSNEQFF
J: TRBJ2-7; size: many; length: 14; V: TRBV24-1; D: NA; CDR3: CATSSTGNSYEQYF
J: TRBJ2-7; size: many; length: 14; V: TRBV3-1; D: NA; CDR3: CASSRRTNSYEQYF
J: TRBJ2-3; size: many; length: 15; V: TRBV12-3/TRBV12-4; D: TRBD2; CDR3: CASSLFGGAADTQYF
J: TRBJ2-5; size: many; length: 13; V: TRBV12-3/TRBV12-4; D: TRBD2; CDR3: CASGLLAGETQYF
J: TRBJ2-7; size: many; length: 17; V: TRBV12-5; D: TRBD1; CDR3: CASGLPLAGGFSYEQYF
J: TRBJ2-7; size: many; length: 15; V: TRBV18; D: NA; CDR3: CASSPAGGISYEQYF
J: TRBJ1-4; size: NA; length: 14; V: TRBV4-2; D: TRBD1; CDR3: CASSRQGINEKLFF
J: TRBJ2-6; size: few; length: 15; V: TRBV19; D: NA; CDR3: CASATGFSGANVLTF
J: TRBJ2-1; size: many; length: 13; V: TRBV20-1; D: NA; CDR3: CSARAGERNEQFF
J: TRBJ1-5; size: many; length: 12; V: TRBV18; D: NA; CDR3: CASSPVHQPQHF
J: TRBJ2-7; size: many; length: 14; V: TRBV12-3/TRBV12-4; D: NA; CDR3: CASSPIRSGYEQYF
J: TRBJ2-6; size: many; length: 19; V: TRBV28; D: TRBD1; CDR3: CASSSPRGLLDSGANVLTF
J: TRBJ2-5; size: NA; length: 11; V: TRBV20-1; D: NA; CDR3: CSGVGQETQYF
J: TRBJ2-7; size: many; length: 13; V: TRBV2; D: NA; CDR3: CASSPQVSYEQYF
J: TRBJ2-2; size: many; length: 13; V: TRBV6-1; D: NA; CDR3: CASSIGTTGELFF